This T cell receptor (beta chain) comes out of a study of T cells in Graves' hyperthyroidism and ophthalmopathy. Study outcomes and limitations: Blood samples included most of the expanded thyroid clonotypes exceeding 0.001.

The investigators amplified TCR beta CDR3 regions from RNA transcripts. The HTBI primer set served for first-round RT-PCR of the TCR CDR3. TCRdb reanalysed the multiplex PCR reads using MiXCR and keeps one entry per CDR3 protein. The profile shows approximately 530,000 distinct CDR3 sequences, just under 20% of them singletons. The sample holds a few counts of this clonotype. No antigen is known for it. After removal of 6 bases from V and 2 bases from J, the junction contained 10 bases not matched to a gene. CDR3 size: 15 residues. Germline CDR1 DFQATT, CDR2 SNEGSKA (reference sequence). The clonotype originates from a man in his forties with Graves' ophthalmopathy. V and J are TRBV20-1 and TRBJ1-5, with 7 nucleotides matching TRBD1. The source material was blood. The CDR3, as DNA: TGCAGTGCGCACGAAGGACAGGCCGGCAATCAGCCCCAGCATTTT. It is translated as CSAHEGQAGNQPQHF.